This T cell receptor (beta chain) was sequenced in a study of OX40 agonist ivuxolimab in advanced cancers. Germline V gene data show CDR1 as SEHNR and CDR2 as FQNEAQ (reference sequence). V was pared by 5 bases and J by 5 bases, with 16 bases of the junction left unmatched. The CDR3 totals 17 residues. Data came from immunoSEQ multiplex PCR; TCRdb stores just in-frame clones and leaves some out. The data hold 30,000 to 45,000 clones, with roughly nine tenths observed a single time. Study conclusions and caveats: CD4+ and CD8+ blood T cells expanded clonally by week 6 at 0.1 to 3.0 mg/kg. On average, a greater number of expanded clones characterised CD8+ T cells relative to CD4+. The authors also found low normalized T-cell clonal expansion in some nonresponders.

As concerns this clone: Its antigen is not known.

The sample here was CD4+ or CD8+ T cells sorted from blood, taken in a trial of the OX40 agonist ivuxolimab. The chain links TRBV7-9 to TRBJ2-5, with 8 bases that match TRBD2. The source of this sequence is an adult with an advanced solid tumor such as melanoma, head and neck, liver or kidney cancer. The CDR3: CASSPPFRGGARETQYF. As DNA, the CDR3 is TGTGCCAGCAGCCCCCCGTTTCGGGGGGGGGCCCGGGAGACCCAGTACTTC. Based on the CDR3 plus reference TRBV7-9 and TRBJ2-5, the full variable domain is DTGVSQNPRHKITKRGQNVTFRCDPISEHNRLYWYRQTLGQGPEFLTYFQNEAQLEKSRLLSDRFSAERPKGSFSTLEIQRTEQGDSAMYLCASSPPFRGGARETQYFGPGTRLLVL.